Listed below are T cell receptor beta chains from one sample, sequenced in a study of shared clonotypes between healthy human individuals. Only in-frame clones appear in the TCRdb table, and some are missing; sequencing was by immunoSEQ multiplex PCR. Of some 1 million clones in the sample, around 76% are singletons; the top ten hold about 1.5%. The sequenced sample consisted of memory CD4+ T cells sorted from blood. The receptors stem from a man aged 18 to 29 in good health. CDR3s include the opening cysteine and the closing phenylalanine or tryptophan. The D gene is left open where the match is weak. Clone size appears in some rows only: once, few, many, or a class for an expanded clone.

TRBJ1-6,.,.,TRBV27,CASRNLRGSYNSPLHF,TGTGCCAGCAGAAATCTCAGGGGCTCCTATAATTCACCCCTCCACTTT
TRBJ2-1,TRBD2,.,TRBV11-2,CASTFTIAGVNEQFF,TGTGCCAGCACCTTTACGATAGCGGGTGTCAATGAGCAGTTCTTC
TRBJ2-3,.,.,TRBV27,CATRWGQGLTDTQYF,TGTGCCACTCGGTGGGGGCAGGGGCTCACAGATACGCAGTATTTT
TRBJ1-2,TRBD1,.,TRBV19,CASSLTLGQGEGYGYTF,TGTGCCAGTAGTCTTACCCTAGGACAGGGCGAAGGGTATGGCTACACCTTC
TRBJ2-2,.,.,TRBV19,CASSHPRARASGELFF,TGTGCCAGTAGCCACCCTCGGGCCCGCGCGTCGGGGGAGCTGTTTTTT
TRBJ1-1,TRBD1,many,TRBV20-1,CSAPGQGEAFF,TGCAGTGCTCCTGGACAGGGGGAAGCTTTCTTT
TRBJ2-5,.,once,TRBV29-1,CSVVEVGETQYF,TGCAGCGTTGTTGAGGTGGGAGAGACCCAGTACTTC
TRBJ1-2,.,few,TRBV28,CASGGIGDYGYTF,TGTGCCAGCGGCGGAATAGGGGACTATGGCTACACCTTC
TRBJ2-2,TRBD2,.,TRBV5-4,CASSPGGLAGNTGELFF,TGTGCCAGCAGCCCAGGGGGACTAGCGGGGAACACCGGGGAGCTGTTTTTT
TRBJ2-1,TRBD2,.,TRBV18,CASSPSGGSYEQFF,TGTGCCAGCTCACCAAGCGGGGGCTCGTATGAGCAGTTCTTC
TRBJ1-6,.,.,TRBV7-9,CASSPRQGNNSPLHF,TGTGCCAGCAGCCCCAGGCAGGGGAATAATTCACCCCTCCACTTT
TRBJ2-7,TRBD1,.,TRBV27,CASRPRTGSYEQYF,TGTGCCAGCAGACCCCGGACAGGATCCTACGAGCAGTACTTC
TRBJ2-5,.,.,TRBV2,CASRQETQYF,TGTGCCAGCCGGCAAGAGACCCAGTACTTC
TRBJ2-5,TRBD2,.,TRBV27,CASSFWRGAEETQYF,TGTGCCAGCAGTTTTTGGCGGGGGGCCGAAGAGACCCAGTACTTC
TRBJ1-4,.,.,TRBV21-1,CASSDEKLFF,TGTGCCAGCAGCGACGAAAAACTGTTTTTT
TRBJ2-3,TRBD2,.,TRBV10-3,CAISDGGAGTDTQYF,TGTGCCATCAGTGACGGGGGGGCCGGCACAGATACGCAGTATTTT
TRBJ2-3,.,.,TRBV6-1,CASSPQTDTQYF,TGTGCCAGCAGTCCACAGACGGATACGCAGTATTTT
TRBJ1-5,.,.,TRBV28,CASSLGGQRQPQHF,TGTGCCAGCAGTTTGGGGGGGCAAAGGCAGCCCCAGCATTTT
TRBJ1-1,TRBD1,few,TRBV18,CASSPLQGRGTEAFF,TGTGCCAGCTCACCTCTACAGGGGCGCGGCACTGAAGCTTTCTTT
TRBJ1-2,.,once,TRBV6-5,CATAGKNYGYTF,TGTGCCACCGCCGGGAAGAACTATGGCTACACCTTC
TRBJ2-7,TRBD1,.,TRBV18,CASSPGTGGHYEQYF,TGTGCCAGCTCACCCGGGACAGGGGGCCACTACGAGCAGTACTTC
TRBJ2-1,.,.,TRBV19,CATRPYARAHEQFF,TGTGCCACCCGCCCCTATGCTCGGGCCCATGAGCAGTTCTTC
TRBJ2-7,TRBD2,.,TRBV2,CASSNWVTSGSYEQYF,TGTGCCAGCAGTAACTGGGTGACTAGCGGCTCCTACGAGCAGTACTTC
TRBJ1-2,.,.,TRBV11-2,CASSPLAGMTGGYTF,TGTGCCAGCAGCCCTCTTGCCGGCATGACCGGTGGCTACACCTTC
TRBJ2-7,TRBD1,.,TRBV15,CATSGGGTGEYEQYF,TGTGCCACCTCTGGGGGTGGGACAGGGGAATACGAGCAGTACTTC
TRBJ1-5,.,many,TRBV4-1,CASSQGDKDNQPQHF,TGCGCCAGCAGCCAAGGGGACAAGGACAATCAGCCCCAGCATTTT
TRBJ2-5,.,.,TRBV10-2,CASSESATIKETQYF,TGCGCCAGCAGTGAATCAGCGACTATAAAAGAGACCCAGTACTTC
TRBJ2-3,TRBD2,.,TRBV28,CASSSSGGASTDTQYF,TGTGCCAGCAGTTCTAGCGGGGGGGCATCCACAGATACGCAGTATTTT
TRBJ2-5,.,once,TRBV29-1,CSVSGQIQETQYF,TGCAGCGTTAGCGGGCAAATCCAAGAGACCCAGTACTTC
TRBJ2-3,.,.,TRBV19,CASSKVRQGSTDTQYF,TGTGCCAGTAGTAAGGTGAGGCAGGGTTCCACAGATACGCAGTATTTT
TRBJ1-6,.,.,TRBV9,CASSLGRGNNSPLHF,TGTGCCAGCAGCCTAGGGAGAGGGAATAATTCACCCCTCCACTTT
TRBJ2-6,.,.,TRBV18,CASSPGSGANVLTF,TGTGCCAGCTCACCAGGATCTGGGGCCAACGTCCTGACTTTC
TRBJ2-7,.,few,TRBV6-5,CASSRSSGEQYF,TGTGCCAGCAGCAGATCGTCCGGCGAGCAGTACTTC
TRBJ1-6,.,few,TRBV28,CASRVLAGNSPLHF,TGTGCCAGCAGGGTCTTAGCAGGCAATTCACCCCTCCACTTT
TRBJ2-7,.,.,TRBV9,CASSVQAETYEQYF,TGTGCCAGCAGCGTGCAAGCGGAAACCTACGAGCAGTACTTC
TRBJ2-5,.,few,TRBV18,CASSGSRKTQYF,TGTGCCAGCTCCGGAAGCCGAAAGACCCAGTACTTC
TRBJ2-2,.,.,TRBV7-2,CASSYVGGGELFF,TGTGCCAGCAGCTACGTAGGTGGCGGGGAGCTGTTTTTT
TRBJ1-1,.,.,TRBV10-3,CAISAGGTEAFF,TGTGCCATCAGTGCGGGGGGGACTGAAGCTTTCTTT
TRBJ2-1,.,.,TRBV14,CASSHWEGSYNEQFF,TGTGCCAGCAGCCACTGGGAAGGGTCCTACAATGAGCAGTTCTTC
TRBJ2-1,.,.,TRBV15,CATSREAGLGNEQFF,TGTGCCACCAGCAGAGAGGCAGGGCTAGGCAATGAGCAGTTCTTC
TRBJ2-7,TRBD1,.,TRBV2,CASSERPDRGNF,TGTGCCAGCAGTGAACGACCTGACAGGGGAAACTTC
TRBJ1-6,.,.,TRBV4-1,CASSQDKGSSYNSPLHF,TGCGCCAGCAGCCAAGATAAGGGCAGCTCCTATAATTCACCCCTCCACTTT
TRBJ2-7,.,few,TRBV30,CAWSVPGAPSYEQYF,TGTGCCTGGAGTGTCCCAGGGGCACCATCCTACGAGCAGTACTTC
TRBJ1-1,TRBD1,.,TRBV7-2,CASSLTGYTEAFF,TGTGCCAGCAGCTTGACAGGGTACACTGAAGCTTTCTTT
TRBJ2-7,.,.,TRBV9,CASSPRGRDSEQYF,TGTGCCAGCAGCCCCCGAGGCAGGGATAGCGAGCAGTACTTC
TRBJ1-1,.,.,TRBV7-9,CASTFPPPRGTEAFF,TGTGCCAGCACCTTCCCCCCCCCTCGAGGCACTGAAGCTTTCTTT
TRBJ1-1,.,.,TRBV27,CASSFSGWANTEAFF,TGTGCCAGCAGTTTTTCAGGGTGGGCGAACACTGAAGCTTTCTTT
TRBJ1-2,.,.,TRBV5-4,CASSLDGIEGYTF,TGTGCCAGCAGCTTGGACGGTATCGAGGGCTACACCTTC